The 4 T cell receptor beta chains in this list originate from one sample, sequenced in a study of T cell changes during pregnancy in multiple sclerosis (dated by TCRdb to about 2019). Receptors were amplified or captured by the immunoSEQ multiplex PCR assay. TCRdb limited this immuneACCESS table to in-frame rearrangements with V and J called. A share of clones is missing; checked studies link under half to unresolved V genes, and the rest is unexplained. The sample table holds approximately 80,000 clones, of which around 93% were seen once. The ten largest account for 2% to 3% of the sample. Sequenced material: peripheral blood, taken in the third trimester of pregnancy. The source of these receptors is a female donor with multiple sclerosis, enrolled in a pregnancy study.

CDR3 coding DNA: TGTGCCAGCAGCCGGCTAGGAGACCATGAAAAACTGTTTTTT. Protein product: CASSRLGDHEKLFF. This sequence joins TRBV7-8 and TRBJ1-4, with D uncertain. In germline, CDR1 is SGHVS, CDR2 FQNEAQ. The CDR3 has 14 amino acids. V lost 5 bases, J lost 6 bases, and 13 bases lay in between.

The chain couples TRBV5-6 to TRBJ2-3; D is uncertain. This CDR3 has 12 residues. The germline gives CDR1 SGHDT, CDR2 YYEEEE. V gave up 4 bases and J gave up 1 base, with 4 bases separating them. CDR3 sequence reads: CASSEGTDTQYF. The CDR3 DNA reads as TGTGCCAGCAGCGAGGGCACAGATACGCAGTATTTT.

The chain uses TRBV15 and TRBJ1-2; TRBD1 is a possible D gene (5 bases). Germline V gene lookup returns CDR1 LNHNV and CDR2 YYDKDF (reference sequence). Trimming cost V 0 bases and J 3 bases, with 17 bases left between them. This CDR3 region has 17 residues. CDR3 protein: CATSREMRDHSYYGYTF. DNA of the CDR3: TGTGCCACCAGCAGAGAAATGCGGGACCACTCTTACTATGGCTACACCTTC.

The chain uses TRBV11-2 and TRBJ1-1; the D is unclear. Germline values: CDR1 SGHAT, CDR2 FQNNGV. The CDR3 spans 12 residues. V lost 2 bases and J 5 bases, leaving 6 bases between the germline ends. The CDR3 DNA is TGTGCCAGCAGCTTATTGCGAACTGAAGCTTTCTTT. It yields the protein CASSLLRTEAFF. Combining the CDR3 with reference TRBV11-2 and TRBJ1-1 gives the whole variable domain EAGVAQSPRYKIIEKRQSVAFWCNPISGHATLYWYQQILGQGPKLLIQFQNNGVVDDSQLPKDRFSAERLKGVDSTLKIQPAKLEDSAVYLCASSLLRTEAFFGQGTRLTVV.